The rows below give T cell receptor beta chains drawn from one sample of a study of T cell changes during pregnancy in multiple sclerosis. Profiled with immunoSEQ multiplex PCR; TCRdb holds only in-frame clones, not every one. Of 35,000 or so clones in the sample, just over 90% were seen once. The material sequenced was CD4+ T cells from peripheral blood mononuclear cells, taken after pregnancy. Receptor source: a female donor with multiple sclerosis, enrolled in a pregnancy study. Each CDR3 is given with its conserved first and last residue. A D gene is named only where the DNA matches it firmly. Size tells how often a clone was seen (once, few, many) or the class of an expanded clone, and some rows leave it out.

D: TRBD2; J: TRBJ2-7; V: TRBV19; size: NA; CDR3: CASSIVGSLAGARAYEQYF; DNA: TGTGCCAGTAGTATAGTTGGATCTCTAGCGGGGGCAAGAGCCTACGAGCAGTACTTC
D: TRBD1; J: TRBJ1-4; V: TRBV7-9; size: NA; CDR3: CASSLGPGQSKLFF; DNA: TGTGCCAGCAGCTTAGGACCGGGACAGTCAAAACTGTTTTTT
D: NA; J: TRBJ1-4; V: TRBV9; size: NA; CDR3: CASSGREGATNEKLFF; DNA: TGTGCCAGCAGCGGCAGAGAAGGGGCAACTAATGAAAAACTGTTTTTT
D: NA; J: TRBJ2-2; V: TRBV28; size: NA; CDR3: CASTIRTGRGAGELFF; DNA: TGTGCCAGCACCATCCGAACAGGGAGAGGAGCCGGGGAGCTGTTTTTT
D: NA; J: TRBJ2-7; V: TRBV2; size: NA; CDR3: CASSEPFRNSYEQYF; DNA: TGTGCCAGCAGTGAACCCTTCAGGAACTCCTACGAGCAGTACTTC
D: NA; J: TRBJ2-1; V: TRBV7-9; size: once; CDR3: CASSLEGSYWGRQEEQFF; DNA: TGTGCCAGCAGCTTAGAAGGTAGTTATTGGGGGCGACAAGAGGAGCAGTTCTTC
D: NA; J: TRBJ1-4; V: TRBV15; size: NA; CDR3: CATSRDKRAEKLFF; DNA: TGTGCCACCAGCAGAGATAAGAGGGCGGAAAAACTGTTTTTT
D: TRBD1; J: TRBJ1-2; V: TRBV7-8; size: once; CDR3: CASSLGIPGQGYGYTF; DNA: TGTGCCAGCAGCTTAGGGATCCCGGGACAGGGGTACGGCTACACCTTC
D: TRBD2; J: TRBJ2-7; V: TRBV7-2; size: once; CDR3: CASSRLQREDEQYF; DNA: TGTGCCAGCAGCCGTCTTCAACGGGAGGACGAGCAGTACTTC
D: TRBD1; J: TRBJ2-2; V: TRBV5-1; size: NA; CDR3: CASSQNRGYNGELFF; DNA: TGCGCCAGCAGCCAGAACAGGGGATATAACGGGGAGCTGTTTTTT
D: NA; J: TRBJ2-2; V: TRBV28; size: NA; CDR3: CASPGNTGELFF; DNA: TGTGCCAGCCCAGGGAACACCGGGGAGCTGTTTTTT